This T cell receptor beta chain is from a study of shared clonotypes between healthy human individuals. The germline gives CDR1 GTSNPN, CDR2 SVGIG (reference sequence). V was clipped by 4 bases and J by 1 base, with 10 bases between them. This CDR3 spans 13 amino acids. Only a few counts were recorded for this clone. Its antigen is unidentified. In the naive CD8 group, cells lacked CD45RO and were positively selected for CCR7, so terminally differentiated effector memory CD45RA+ cells were left out. Every contributor of samples was a Caucasian grown-up residing in Nashville, Tennessee. The study ran the assay at deep level. The table came from immunoSEQ multiplex PCR; TCRdb's copy has only in-frame clones and leaves some out. The table lists around 1,900,000 clones, around 93% of them singletons, with around 1.8% in the top ten. Study-wide findings and caveats: Among donors, the sharing of clonotypes was expected to be influenced by sequencing depth.

The sample taken for sequencing was naive CD8+ T cells from PBMCs. The V call is TRBV30, the J call TRBJ1-1; TRBD1 is a possible D gene (6 bases). This clonotype originated in a man between 18 and 29 years old in good health. Some clones in this sample may be carry-over from other donors' samples. The CDR3 region is CAWTRTANTEAFF. The DNA of the CDR3 is TGTGCCTGGACCCGGACAGCGAACACTGAAGCTTTCTTT.